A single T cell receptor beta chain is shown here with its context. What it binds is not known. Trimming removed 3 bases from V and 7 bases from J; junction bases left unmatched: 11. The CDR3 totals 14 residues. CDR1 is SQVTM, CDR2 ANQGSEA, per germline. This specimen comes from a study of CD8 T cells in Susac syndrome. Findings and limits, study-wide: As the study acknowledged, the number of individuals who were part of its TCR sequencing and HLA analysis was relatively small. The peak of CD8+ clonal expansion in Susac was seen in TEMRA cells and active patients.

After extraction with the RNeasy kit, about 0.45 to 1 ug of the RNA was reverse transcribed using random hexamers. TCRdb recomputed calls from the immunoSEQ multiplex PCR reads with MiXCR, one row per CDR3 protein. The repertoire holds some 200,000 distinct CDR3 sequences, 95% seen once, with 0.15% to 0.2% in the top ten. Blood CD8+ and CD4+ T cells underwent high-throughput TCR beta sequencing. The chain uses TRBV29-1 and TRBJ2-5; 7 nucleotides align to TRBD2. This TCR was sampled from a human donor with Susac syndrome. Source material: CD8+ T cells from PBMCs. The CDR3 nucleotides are TGCAGCGTTGATGGGCTAGCGGAAGACTGGACCCAGTACTTC. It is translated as CSVDGLAEDWTQYF.